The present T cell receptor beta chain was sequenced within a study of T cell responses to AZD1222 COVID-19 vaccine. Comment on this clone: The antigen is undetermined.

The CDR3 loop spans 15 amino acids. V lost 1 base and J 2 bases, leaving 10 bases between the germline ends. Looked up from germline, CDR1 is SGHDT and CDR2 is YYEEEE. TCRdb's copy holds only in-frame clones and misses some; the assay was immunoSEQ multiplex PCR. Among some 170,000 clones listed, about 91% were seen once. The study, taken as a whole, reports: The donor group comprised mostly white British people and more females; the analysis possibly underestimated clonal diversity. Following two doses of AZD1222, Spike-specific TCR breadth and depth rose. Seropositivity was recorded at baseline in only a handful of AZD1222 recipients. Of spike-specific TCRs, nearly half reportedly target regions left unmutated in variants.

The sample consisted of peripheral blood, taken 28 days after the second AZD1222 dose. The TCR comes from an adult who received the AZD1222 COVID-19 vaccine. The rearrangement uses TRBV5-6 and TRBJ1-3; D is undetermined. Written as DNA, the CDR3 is TGTGCCAGCAGCTTGTCGGGTGCTGCTGGAAACACCATATATTTT. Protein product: CASSLSGAAGNTIYF.